The following is a TCR beta chain sequence with its context. Its antigen is not known. The data originate from a study of T cells in Graves' hyperthyroidism and ophthalmopathy. This CDR3 is 15 amino acids long. The V end lost 2 bases, the J end lost 3 bases, and 11 bases lay between the germline ends. The germline V gene encodes CDR1 SGHRS and CDR2 YFSETQ. Study-level points and caveats: Ophthalmopathy was told apart from stable hyperthyroidism by a 13 V-J model. Expanded thyroid clonotypes (above 0.001) were mostly also found in blood.

TCR beta CDR3 sequences were amplified from RNA transcripts. First-round RT-PCR with HTBI primers amplified the TCR CDR3 region. In TCRdb, the multiplex PCR reads were re-called with MiXCR into one record per CDR3 protein. The sample contains 95,000 to 100,000 distinct CDR3 sequences, 51% of which appear only once. Researchers defined stable Graves' hyperthyroidism as no ophthalmopathy progression within 18 months. Cells are PBMCs isolated from approximately 9.2 ml of fresh blood. The sequenced sample consisted of blood. The receptor comes from a woman in her thirties or forties with Graves' hyperthyroidism. The genes are TRBV5-1 and TRBJ2-2; a weak D match, TRBD1 (7 bases). This CDR3 is CASSLGGTDTGELFF. CDR3 in DNA: TGCGCCAGCAGCTTAGGCGGGACAGACACCGGGGAGCTGTTTTTT.